This T cell receptor beta chain was captured in a study of CD8+ T cells in alopecia areata. About the study: Treated patients took oral tofacitinib at 5 to 10 mg twice daily. General study findings and limits: Researchers reported that TCR sharing among patients proved less clear than in mice, possibly HLA-linked.

Reverse transcribed after extraction, RNA yielded cDNA as the sequencing template. Method: immunoSEQ multiplex PCR; TCRdb's copy keeps in-frame clones and lacks some. In the table there are approximately 180,000 clones, more than 50% of which are singletons. With regard to this clone: Its antigen remains unidentified.

Treatment here: oral pan-JAK inhibitor, 5-10 mg twice daily. The sample was CD4+ T cells sorted from blood, taken at week 24, from a patient treated with tofacitinib. The receptor's source is a human donor with alopecia areata.

Here the CDR3 DNA reads TGTGCCAGCAGTGGGGGGAATCAGCCCCAGCATTTT. Amino acids: CASSGGNQPQHF. The genes are TRBV6-1 and TRBJ1-5, with a tentative D call TRBD1 (5 bases). The V gene lost 4 bases and the J gene lost 4 bases, with 5 bases spanning the gap. The CDR3 spans 12 residues. CDR1 is MNHNS, CDR2 SASEGT, per germline.